This T cell receptor (beta chain) was captured by sequencing in a study of siplizumab effects on memory and regulatory T cells. Overall study results and limits: Memory cells seemed less diverse than naive T cells, which seemed major alloresponse contributors.

Unstimulated naive, memory, effector memory and TEMRA subsets were subjected to sequencing in three donor pairs. The table came from immunoSEQ multiplex PCR; TCRdb's copy has only in-frame clones and leaves some out. This sample carries 50,000 to 55,000 clones, 95% to 98% of them seen once, and the ten largest clones take approximately 0.59%. This clone has more than one count but fewer than ten. Its antigen is currently unknown. Sequencing used naive CD4+ T cells sorted from blood. The clonotype comes from a human donor in good health.

The CDR3 reads CASHRVHTGELFF. DNA of the CDR3: TGTGCCAGTCACAGGGTTCACACCGGGGAGCTGTTTTTT. V gene TRBV6-5 combines with J gene TRBJ2-2; weak D call: TRBD1 (6 bases). The CDR3 runs to 13 residues. V lost 9 bases and J lost 3, with 11 bases in between. Germline V lookup: CDR1 MNHEY, CDR2 SVGAGI.